A single sample is the source of the 32 T cell receptor beta chains below, sequenced in a study of cytomegalovirus exposure and HLA in healthy donors. The PCR was carried out with 60 Vbeta primers and 13 Jbeta primers. Produced via immunoSEQ multiplex PCR; TCRdb's table is partial and in-frame only. The sample contains 150,000 to 200,000 clones, roughly 88% of which appear only once. Specimen: PBMCs. These receptors were taken from a woman younger than 35 in good health and CMV-seronegative.

J is TRBJ2-7 and V is TRBV4-1; maybe TRBD2 (7 bases). Germline V gene sequence: CDR1 MGHRA, CDR2 YSYEKL. Trimming stripped 0 bases from V and 3 bases from J, with 9 bases between. The CDR3 totals 14 residues. The CDR3 nucleotides read TGCGCCAGCAGCCAAGACGGGGGGCTCTACGAGCAGTACTTC. Translation gives CASSQDGGLYEQYF.

To note about this clone: The junction departs from germline at one end; a sequencing error may be responsible. CDR3 DNA sequence: TGTGCCAGCAGCTCACCCAGCGGGGGGAACAGTCAGTACTTC. This translates into CASSSPSGGNSQYF. The chain recombines TRBV11-2 with TRBJ2-4, with TRBD2 matching 9 bases. Germline lookup yields CDR1 SGHAT and CDR2 FQNNGV. This CDR3 has 14 amino acids.

DNA for the CDR3: TGTGCCAGCAGCCACAGGGACGGCTATCAGCCCCAGCATTTT. As protein: CASSHRDGYQPQHF. V and J are TRBV6-1 and TRBJ1-5; the D gene is possibly TRBD1 (6 bases). Trimming took off 6 bases at V and 5 bases at J, with 14 bases between the two ends. The germline V gene has CDR1 MNHNS and CDR2 SASEGT. The CDR3 totals 14 residues.

The chain has TRBV6-6 and TRBJ1-2, with 7 bases aligning to TRBD1. The CDR3 is made up of 14 amino acids. Per the germline V gene, CDR1 is MNHNY and CDR2 is SVGAGI (reference sequence). The trim removed 6 bases at V and 4 bases at J, leaving 8 bases unmatched. The CDR3 DNA reads as TGTGCCAGCAGAAACGGAGGACAGGCCTATGGCTACACCTTC. Translated, it gives CASRNGGQAYGYTF.

J is TRBJ2-2 and V is TRBV6-6; perhaps TRBD2 as D (5 bases). The CDR3 consists of 14 residues. The V gene lost 10 bases and the J gene lost 5 bases, with 17 bases spanning the gap. The germline CDR1 and CDR2 sequences are MNHNY and SVGAGI (reference sequence). The CDR3 region has the DNA TGTGCCACCGTCGGGTCGGACTTAACCGGGGAGCTGTTTTTT. It codes for CATVGSDLTGELFF.

J is TRBJ1-5 and V is TRBV5-1; D gene ambiguous. Trimming removed 2 bases from V and 2 bases from J, with 5 bases in between. This CDR3 is built from 13 residues. In germline, CDR1 is SGHRS, CDR2 YFSETQ. In DNA, the CDR3 is TGCGCCAGCAGCTTCTATGGCAATCAGCCCCAGCATTTT. Translating it yields CASSFYGNQPQHF.

This clone came up a few times. The gene calls are TRBV5-4 and TRBJ2-7; 12 bases line up with TRBD2. Per the germline V gene, CDR1 is SGHNT and CDR2 is YYREEE (reference sequence). V lost 4 bases, J lost 3 bases, and 5 bases stayed unmatched. The CDR3 loop spans 15 amino acids. As DNA, the CDR3 is TGTGCCAGCAGCGACAGACTAGCGGGGGTCTACGAGCAGTACTTC. This translates into CASSDRLAGVYEQYF. The full variable domain, in which reference TRBV5-4 and TRBJ2-7 provide the parts outside the CDR3, is ETGVTQSPTHLIKTRGQQVTLRCSSQSGHNTVSWYQQALGQGPQFIFQYYREEENGRGNFPPRFSGLQFPNYSSELNVNALELDDSALYLCASSDRLAGVYEQYFGPGTRLTVT.

The V call is TRBV6-5, the J call TRBJ1-1, with 10 bases fitting TRBD1. J was trimmed by 4 bases and V by 6 bases; bases with no gene match: 2. CDR3 length: 13 amino acids. The germline V gene has CDR1 MNHEY and CDR2 SVGAGI. CDR3 amino acids: CASRRTGGTEAFF. As DNA, the CDR3 is TGTGCCAGCAGGCGGACAGGGGGCACTGAAGCTTTCTTT.

V gene TRBV19 combines with J gene TRBJ1-2; D unresolved. Looked up from germline, CDR1 is LNHDA and CDR2 is SQIVND (reference sequence). The CDR3 is made up of 14 amino acids. V lost 3 bases to trimming and J lost 8 bases, with 16 bases between them. The CDR3 spells CASSIGGHSRGYTF. In DNA, the CDR3 is TGTGCCAGTAGTATCGGAGGGCACAGTAGAGGCTACACCTTC.

CDR3: CASTLLAGTYNEQFF. In DNA form, the CDR3 reads TGTGCCAGCACCCTACTAGCGGGGACCTACAATGAGCAGTTCTTC. The rearrangement links TRBV11-3 to TRBJ2-1; 10 bases are a match to TRBD2. The CDR3 contains 15 residues. After removal of 7 bases from V and 2 bases from J, the junction contained 5 bases not matched to a gene. In germline, CDR1 is SGHNT, CDR2 YENEEA.

J is TRBJ2-3 and V is TRBV6-1, with 7 bases that match TRBD1. CDR3 length: 15 residues. Germline lookup yields CDR1 MNHNS and CDR2 SASEGT. The V and J ends lost 4 bases and 2 bases, in that order; junction bases with no gene match: 6. Here the CDR3 DNA reads TGTGCCAGCAGTGTGGGGGACAGTGACACAGATACGCAGTATTTT. Translated, it gives CASSVGDSDTDTQYF.

The rearrangement uses TRBV5-1 and TRBJ2-3; TRBD1 matches at 9 bases. The germline V gene has CDR1 SGHRS and CDR2 YFSETQ. The CDR3 covers 16 residues. Trimming at V came to 3 bases and at J to 5 bases, leaving 10 bases not matched to a gene. The DNA of the CDR3 is TGCGCCAGCAGCTACCAGGACAGGGGATGGGGAGATACGCAGTATTTT. Protein: CASSYQDRGWGDTQYF.

V gene TRBV7-9 combines with J gene TRBJ1-2, with D hard to call. The CDR3 extends over 12 amino acids. V lost 5 bases and J 1 base, leaving 5 bases between the germline ends. Germline assignment: CDR1 SEHNR and CDR2 FQNEAQ (reference sequence). The CDR3 spells CASSPNNYGYTF. The CDR3 bases are TGTGCCAGCAGCCCAAATAACTATGGCTACACCTTC.

The rearrangement links TRBV11-2 to TRBJ2-5, with 9 bases fitting TRBD1. CDR1 SGHAT and CDR2 FQNNGV come from the germline V gene. The CDR3 runs to 16 residues. Trimming removed 3 bases from V and 6 bases from J; junction bases left unmatched: 11. CDR3 residues: CASSLANNRGRKTQYF. In DNA, the CDR3 is TGTGCCAGCAGCTTGGCCAATAACAGGGGGCGAAAGACCCAGTACTTC.

The CDR3 region is CAWSVTRTGNGYTF. The CDR3 nucleotides are TGTGCCTGGAGTGTGACGAGGACAGGGAATGGCTACACCTTC. The V call is TRBV30, the J call TRBJ1-2; the match to TRBD1 covers 8 bases. The J segment lost 6 bases and the V segment lost 0 bases, leaving 6 bases of the junction unmatched. This CDR3 has 14 residues. CDR1 and CDR2 (germline): GTSNPN, SVGIG (reference sequence).

The gene calls are TRBV10-3 and TRBJ1-5; D remains ambiguous. CDR1 is ENHRY and CDR2 is SYGVKD in the germline V gene. Trimming stripped 4 bases from V and 3 bases from J, with 10 bases between. This CDR3 is 14 amino acids long. Here the CDR3 reads CAISVSEDNQPQHF. CDR3 coding DNA: TGTGCCATCAGTGTTTCGGAGGACAATCAGCCCCAGCATTTT.

This clone was picked up one time. The chain's CDR3 is CASALTGARYEQYF. CDR3 DNA sequence: TGTGCCAGCGCCTTGACAGGGGCTCGCTACGAGCAGTACTTC. The chain links TRBV28 to TRBJ2-7, with 8 bases fitting TRBD1. V lost 8 bases, J lost 3 bases, and 9 bases stayed unmatched. This CDR3 region has 14 residues. In germline, CDR1 is MDHEN, CDR2 SYDVKM. Using reference TRBV28 and TRBJ2-7 for the parts outside the CDR3, the full variable domain is DVKVTQSSRYLVKRTGEKVFLECVQDMDHENMFWYRQDPGLGLRLIYFSYDVKMKEKGDIPEGYSVSREKKERFSLILESASTNQTSMYLCASALTGARYEQYFGPGTRLTVT.

The chain recombines TRBV15 with TRBJ1-2, with D possibly matching TRBD1 (6 bases). Trimming left V 4 bases short and J 0 bases short, with 12 bases between. The CDR3 length is 15 residues. Germline loops: CDR1 LNHNV, CDR2 YYDKDF (reference sequence). Written as DNA, the CDR3 is TGTGCCACCAGCACCGACAGGAGCTCTAACTATGGCTACACCTTC. It yields the protein CATSTDRSSNYGYTF.

The V and J genes are TRBV5-1 and TRBJ1-1; 7 bases line up with TRBD1. Germline values: CDR1 SGHRS, CDR2 YFSETQ. The CDR3 loop spans 14 amino acids. The trim removed 3 bases at V and 2 bases at J, leaving 4 bases unmatched. The CDR3 region has the DNA TGCGCCAGCAGCTATGGACAGGCCAACACTGAAGCTTTCTTT. This codes for CASSYGQANTEAFF.

The count of this clone is one. The chain carries TRBV4-1 and TRBJ2-2; the D gene is possibly TRBD2 (6 bases). Per germline, CDR1 MGHRA and CDR2 YSYEKL. The CDR3 runs 13 residues. V lost 1 base and J lost 10, with 10 bases in between. The CDR3 spells CASSQVGREELFF. DNA of the CDR3: TGCGCCAGCAGCCAAGTGGGGCGGGAGGAGCTGTTTTTT.

This clone occurred once. Other DNA sequences in the same sample also yield this CDR3. The genes are TRBV20-1 and TRBJ1-1, with D perhaps matching TRBD1 (5 bases). Germline assignment: CDR1 DFQATT and CDR2 SNEGSKA (reference sequence). V was shortened by 0 bases and J by 10 bases, with 9 bases between the two germline ends. The CDR3 runs to 11 residues. The CDR3 region has the DNA TGCAGTGCTAGAGATTACGGGGGAGCTTTCTTT. Encoded protein: CSARDYGGAFF.

This clone was recorded once. V and J are TRBV15 and TRBJ1-1; 7 bases align to TRBD1. Trimming cost V 3 bases and J 5 bases; bases outside gene matches: 9. The CDR3 is 15 residues long. Germline V CDR1 and CDR2: LNHNV, YYDKDF (reference sequence). This CDR3 is CATSRGKGAWTEAFF. CDR3 sequence (DNA): TGTGCCACCAGCAGGGGTAAGGGGGCTTGGACTGAAGCTTTCTTT. Variable domain in full (rest from reference TRBV15 and TRBJ1-1): DAMVIQNPRYQVTQFGKPVTLSCSQTLNHNVMYWYQQKSSQAPKLLFHYYDKDFNNEADTPDNFQSRRPNTSFCFLDIRSPGLGDTAMYLCATSRGKGAWTEAFFGQGTRLTVV.

This clone appeared once. The V gene is TRBV7-5, the J gene TRBJ1-3; the DNA was not compared with TRBD1, the D call given in the table. TRBV7-5 is shown as a pseudogene. This CDR3 region has 14 residues. The CDR3 spells CVRSLRGPGNTIYF. In nucleotides, the CDR3 is TGTGTCAGAAGCCTCAGGGGGCCTGGAAACACCATATATTTT.

The genes are TRBV19 and TRBJ1-2; 8 nucleotides line up with TRBD1. Germline V gene data show CDR1 as LNHDA and CDR2 as SQIVND (reference sequence). CDR3 length: 16 residues. V shed 4 bases, J shed 4 bases, and the junction held 11 bases outside the gene matches. This CDR3 reads CASSRRGQGNGYGYTF. Written as DNA, the CDR3 is TGTGCCAGTAGTAGGCGTGGACAGGGTAACGGCTATGGCTACACCTTC.

This clone was seen only a few times. V usage is TRBV29-1 and J usage is TRBJ1-5, with a tentative D call TRBD1 (5 bases). V lost 4 bases and J lost 3, with 13 bases in between. Per the germline V gene, CDR1 is SQVTM and CDR2 is ANQGSEA. This CDR3 spans 14 amino acids. CDR3 residues: CSVVSGAANQPQHF. In nucleotides, the CDR3 is TGCAGCGTTGTTTCTGGGGCCGCCAATCAGCCCCAGCATTTT.

V is TRBV29-1 and J is TRBJ2-5; D gene ambiguous. CDR1 and CDR2 (germline): SQVTM, ANQGSEA. CDR3 length equals 12 residues. Trimming stripped 7 bases from V and 0 bases from J, with 9 bases between. CDR3 nucleotide sequence: TGCAGCGCCTCAGGATACCAAGAGACCCAGTACTTC. Translated: CSASGYQETQYF.

J is TRBJ2-4 and V is TRBV5-1; the D gene is possibly TRBD1 (8 bases). From germline, CDR1 is SGHRS and CDR2 YFSETQ. The CDR3 length is 14 residues. Trimming cost V 3 bases and J 12 bases, with 19 bases left between them. The CDR3 bases are TGCGCCAGCAGCTGGGAGGGACAGGACGGCAGTCAGTACTTC. This translates into CASSWEGQDGSQYF.

The chain employs TRBV15 and TRBJ2-1; TRBD2 aligns across 7 bases. V was clipped by 0 bases and J by 4 bases; unmatched bases: 9. CDR1 and CDR2 (germline): LNHNV, YYDKDF (reference sequence). The CDR3 runs to 17 residues. CDR3 bases: TGTGCCACCAGCAGAGATGGTGGGACTACCTCATACAATGAGCAGTTCTTC. It encodes CATSRDGGTTSYNEQFF.

The rearrangement joins TRBV7-6 to TRBJ2-7; TRBD1 matches at 11 bases. Germline V CDR1 and CDR2: SGHVS, FNYEAQ. V lost 5 bases, J lost 6 bases, and 6 bases stayed unmatched. The CDR3 has 14 amino acids. Here the CDR3 DNA reads TGTGCCAGCAGCACCCGGACAGGGGGCGGCGAGCAGTACTTC. It specifies CASSTRTGGGEQYF.

This sequence joins TRBV5-1 and TRBJ2-2; the D gene is possibly TRBD1 (6 bases). Germline values: CDR1 SGHRS, CDR2 YFSETQ. The CDR3 covers 16 residues. The V end lost 1 base, the J end lost 1 base, and 11 bases lay between the germline ends. The CDR3 region is CASSLLTGLNTGELFF. The DNA of the CDR3 is TGCGCCAGCAGCTTGCTGACAGGCCTGAACACCGGGGAGCTGTTTTTT.

This rearrangement joins TRBV9 to TRBJ2-7, with a tentative D call TRBD1 (6 bases). Trimming shortened V by 4 bases and J by 0 bases, and 11 bases separated the two germline ends. The length of the CDR3 is 14 residues. The germline gives CDR1 SGDLS, CDR2 YYNGEE. CDR3 sequence reads: CASSNRDNSYEQYF. CDR3 DNA: TGTGCCAGCAGCAACCGGGACAACTCCTACGAGCAGTACTTC. The full variable domain, its missing parts supplied by reference TRBV9 and TRBJ2-7, is DSGVTQTPKHLITATGQRVTLRCSPRSGDLSVYWYQQSLDQGLQFLIQYYNGEERAKGNILERFSAQQFPDLHSELNLSSLELGDSALYFCASSNRDNSYEQYFGPGTRLTVT.

The gene calls are TRBV7-9 and TRBJ2-1; D is uncertain. V was clipped by 2 bases and J by 10 bases, with 9 bases between them. This CDR3 has 12 residues. Germline CDR1 SEHNR, CDR2 FQNEAQ (reference sequence). The CDR3 spells CASSLNIPEQFF. Here the CDR3 DNA reads TGTGCCAGCAGCTTAAACATACCAGAGCAGTTCTTC.